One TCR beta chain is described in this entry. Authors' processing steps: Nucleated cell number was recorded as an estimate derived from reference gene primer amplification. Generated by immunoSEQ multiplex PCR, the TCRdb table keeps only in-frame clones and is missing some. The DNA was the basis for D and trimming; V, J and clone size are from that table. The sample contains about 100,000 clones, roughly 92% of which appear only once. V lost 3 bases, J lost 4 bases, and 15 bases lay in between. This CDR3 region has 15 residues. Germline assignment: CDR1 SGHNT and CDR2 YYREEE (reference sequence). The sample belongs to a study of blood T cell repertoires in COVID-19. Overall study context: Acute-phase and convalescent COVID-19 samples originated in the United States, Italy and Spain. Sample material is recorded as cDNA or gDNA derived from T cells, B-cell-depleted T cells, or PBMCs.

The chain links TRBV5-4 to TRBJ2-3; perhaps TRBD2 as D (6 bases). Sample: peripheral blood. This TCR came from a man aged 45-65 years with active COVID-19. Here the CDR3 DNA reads TGTGCCAGCAGCTGGGAGCGGGCCTCCCCAGATACGCAGTATTTT. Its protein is CASSWERASPDTQYF.